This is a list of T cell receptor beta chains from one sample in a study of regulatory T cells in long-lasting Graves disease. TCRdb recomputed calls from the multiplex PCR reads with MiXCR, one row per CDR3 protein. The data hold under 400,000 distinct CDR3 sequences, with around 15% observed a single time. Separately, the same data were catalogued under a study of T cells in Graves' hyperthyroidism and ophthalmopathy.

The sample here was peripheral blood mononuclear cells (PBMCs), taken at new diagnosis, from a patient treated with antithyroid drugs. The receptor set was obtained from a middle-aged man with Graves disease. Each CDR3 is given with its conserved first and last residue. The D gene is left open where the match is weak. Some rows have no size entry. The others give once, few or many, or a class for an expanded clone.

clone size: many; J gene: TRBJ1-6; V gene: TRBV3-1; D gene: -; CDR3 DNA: TGTGCCAGCAGCCAAGGGCCGGGGGATTCACCCCTCCACTTT; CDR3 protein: CASSQGPGDSPLHF
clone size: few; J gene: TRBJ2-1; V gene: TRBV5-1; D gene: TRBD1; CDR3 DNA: TGCGCCAGCAGCCAACGGACAGGGTTCAATGAGCAGTTCTTC; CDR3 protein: CASSQRTGFNEQFF
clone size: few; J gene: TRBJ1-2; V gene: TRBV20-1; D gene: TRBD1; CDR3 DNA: TGCAGTGCTACCTCGCCCGACAGGGGAACTAACTATGGCTACACCTTC; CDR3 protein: CSATSPDRGTNYGYTF
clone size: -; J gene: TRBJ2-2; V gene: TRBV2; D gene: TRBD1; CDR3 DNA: TGTGCCAGCAACCGGGACAGGGGGCCCGGGGAGCTGTTTTTT; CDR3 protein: CASNRDRGPGELFF
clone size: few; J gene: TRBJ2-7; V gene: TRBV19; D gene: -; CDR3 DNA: TGTGCCAGTAGTACTAGGATGCGCGGGACCTACGAGCAGTACTTC; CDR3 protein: CASSTRMRGTYEQYF
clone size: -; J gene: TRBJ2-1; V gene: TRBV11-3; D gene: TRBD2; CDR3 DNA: TGTGCCAGCACCCCCACTAGCGGGGGTCCGAGCTCCTACAATGAGCAGTTCTTC; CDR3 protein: CASTPTSGGPSSYNEQFF
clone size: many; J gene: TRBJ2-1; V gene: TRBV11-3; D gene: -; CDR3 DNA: TGTGCCAGCAGCCCCTACAGGAGCTCCTACAATGAGCAGTTCTTC; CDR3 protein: CASSPYRSSYNEQFF
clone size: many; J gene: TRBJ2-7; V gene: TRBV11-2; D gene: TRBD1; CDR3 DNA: TGTGCCAGCAGCCGATCACAGGGGGTAGAGGAGCAGTACTTC; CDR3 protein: CASSRSQGVEEQYF
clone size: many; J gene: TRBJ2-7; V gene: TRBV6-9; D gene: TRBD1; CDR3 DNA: TGTGCCAGCAGTTACTCTCGGCAGGGGGTCTACGAGCAGTACTTC; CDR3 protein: CASSYSRQGVYEQYF
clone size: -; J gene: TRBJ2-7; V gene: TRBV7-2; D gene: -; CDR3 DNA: TGTGCCAGCAGCTCACAGGACAGAGGGCTCTACGAGCAGTACTTC; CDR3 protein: CASSSQDRGLYEQYF
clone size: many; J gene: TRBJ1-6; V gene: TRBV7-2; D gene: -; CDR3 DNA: TGTGCCAGCAGGGGTGTCGGGGCGGGGAATTCACCCCTCCACTTT; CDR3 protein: CASRGVGAGNSPLHF
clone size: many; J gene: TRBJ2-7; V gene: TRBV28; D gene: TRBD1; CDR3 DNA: TGTGCCAGCTTCGACAGGGGATATTACGAGCAGTACTTC; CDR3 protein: CASFDRGYYEQYF
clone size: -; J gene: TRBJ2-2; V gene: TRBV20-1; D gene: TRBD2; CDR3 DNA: TGCCCTGTCTCAAGGCCTAGCGGGGGGGACAACACCGGGGAGCTGTTTTTT; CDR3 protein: CPVSRPSGGDNTGELFF
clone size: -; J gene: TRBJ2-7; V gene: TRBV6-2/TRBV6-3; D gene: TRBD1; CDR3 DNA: TGTGCCAGCAGTTACTCACAGGGGGCCCTCGAGCAGTACTTC; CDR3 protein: CASSYSQGALEQYF
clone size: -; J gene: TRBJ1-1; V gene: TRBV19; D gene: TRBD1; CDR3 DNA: TGTGCCAGTAGGACGGACAGGGTAAACACTGAAGCTTTCTTT; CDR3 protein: CASRTDRVNTEAFF
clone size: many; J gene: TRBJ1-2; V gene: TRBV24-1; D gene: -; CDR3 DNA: TGTGCCACCAGTGATTCGAGGACGGGCGGCTACACCTTC; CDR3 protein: CATSDSRTGGYTF
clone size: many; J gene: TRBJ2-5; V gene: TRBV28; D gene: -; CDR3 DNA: TGTGCCAGCAGTTTGGCCGGGGATCTTGGGGAGACCCAGTACTTC; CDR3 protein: CASSLAGDLGETQYF
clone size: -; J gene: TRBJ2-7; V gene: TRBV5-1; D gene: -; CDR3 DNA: TGCGCCAGCAGCTTGGGGGCAGGGACCTTTGACTACGAGCAGTACTTC; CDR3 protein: CASSLGAGTFDYEQYF
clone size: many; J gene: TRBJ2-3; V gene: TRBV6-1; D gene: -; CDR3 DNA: TGTGCCAGCAGTCGCCTACAGGGACCAGATACGCAGTATTTT; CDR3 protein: CASSRLQGPDTQYF
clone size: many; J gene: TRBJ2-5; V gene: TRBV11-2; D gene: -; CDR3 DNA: TGTGCCAGCAGTAAACCGGGGTGGAGTTCGCGGGAGACCCAGTACTTC; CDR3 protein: CASSKPGWSSRETQYF
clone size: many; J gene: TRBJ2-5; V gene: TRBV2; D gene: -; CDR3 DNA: TGTGCCAGCAGTAAAGAACAGGGAGGGGAGACCCAGTACTTC; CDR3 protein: CASSKEQGGETQYF
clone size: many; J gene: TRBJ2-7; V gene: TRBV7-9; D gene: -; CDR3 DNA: TGTGCCAGCAGCTTACGGGAATCCTACGAGCAGTACTTC; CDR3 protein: CASSLRESYEQYF
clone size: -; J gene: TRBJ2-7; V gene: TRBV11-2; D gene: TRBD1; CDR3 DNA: TGTGCCAGCAGCCCGTACAGGGGTTCCTACGAGCAGTACTTC; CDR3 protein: CASSPYRGSYEQYF
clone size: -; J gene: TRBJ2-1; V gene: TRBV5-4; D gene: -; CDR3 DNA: TGTGCCAGCAGCAAAAAAAACAGGGCAACTCTCTACAATGAGCAGTTCTTC; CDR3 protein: CASSKKNRATLYNEQFF
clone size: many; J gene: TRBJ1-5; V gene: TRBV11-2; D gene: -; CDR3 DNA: TGTGCCAGCAGCCAATCCAGCAATCAGCCCCAGCATTTT; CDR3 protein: CASSQSSNQPQHF
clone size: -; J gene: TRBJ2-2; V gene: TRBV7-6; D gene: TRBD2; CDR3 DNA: TGTGCCAGCAGCTTGGTTAGCGGGGGGGCCGGGGAGCTGTTTTTT; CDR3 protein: CASSLVSGGAGELFF
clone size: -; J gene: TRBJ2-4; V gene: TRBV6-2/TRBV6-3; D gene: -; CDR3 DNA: TGTGCCAGCAGTGAAACTAGGACCGGGGCGTCGCCTCAGTACTTC; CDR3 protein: CASSETRTGASPQYF
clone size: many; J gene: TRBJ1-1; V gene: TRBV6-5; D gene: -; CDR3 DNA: TGTGCCAGCAGTTACATCAGGGGCAAGGATGAAGCTTTCTTT; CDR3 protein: CASSYIRGKDEAFF
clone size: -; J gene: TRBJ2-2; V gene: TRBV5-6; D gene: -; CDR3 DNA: TGTGCCAGCAGTAACGTGAACACCGGGGAGCTGTTTTTT; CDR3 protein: CASSNVNTGELFF
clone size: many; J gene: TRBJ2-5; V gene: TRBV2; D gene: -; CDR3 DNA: TGTGCCAGCAGGCGACTACTACAAGAGACCCAGTACTTC; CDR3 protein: CASRRLLQETQYF
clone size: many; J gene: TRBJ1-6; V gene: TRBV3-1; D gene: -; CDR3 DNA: TGTGCCAGCAGCCAAGGGGGGCCAGCAGCTCGAGGTTCACCCCTCCACTTT; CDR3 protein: CASSQGGPAARGSPLHF